These T cell receptor beta chains were read from a single sample in a study of cytomegalovirus exposure and HLA in healthy donors. Here immunoSEQ multiplex PCR was the method, and the copy in TCRdb shows in-frame clones only, minus some. Its listing shows 65,000 to 90,000 clones. Sequencing was carried out using PBMCs. The receptors shown here come from a female donor in good health and CMV-seropositive. The CDR3 runs from the conserved cysteine through the conserved F or W. Each record gives: D gene, V gene, J gene, CDR3 DNA, CDR3 protein. A D gene is named only where the DNA matches it firmly.

>-|TRBV18|TRBJ1-1
TGTGCCTCCTCCTCGCAGGGAGGAAGAACTGAAGCTTTCTTT
CASSSQGGRTEAFF
>-|TRBV7-3|TRBJ1-1
TGTGCCAGCAGCTTAGAGGGAGCCCTGAACACTGAAGCTTTCTTT
CASSLEGALNTEAFF
>-|TRBV5-6|TRBJ2-7
TGTGCCAGCAGCCTGGGGGCGGGGGAGAACTCCTACGAGCAGTACTTC
CASSLGAGENSYEQYF
>-|TRBV2|TRBJ1-4
TGTGCCAGCAGTGAAGAGGGGGCAACTAATGAAAAACTGTTTTTT
CASSEEGATNEKLFF
>TRBD2|TRBV5-1|TRBJ2-1
TGCGCCAGCAGGCAACTAGCGGGGGGATACAATGAGCAGTTCTTC
CASRQLAGGYNEQFF
>TRBD1|TRBV10-1|TRBJ1-4
TGCGCCAGCAGTGAGGTGGGACAGCTTAATGAAAAACTGTTTTTT
CASSEVGQLNEKLFF
>TRBD2|TRBV2|TRBJ2-7
TGTGCCAGCAGTGAAGTCGGGACTAGCGCCCGCTACGAGCAGTACTTC
CASSEVGTSARYEQYF
>TRBD2|TRBV7-2|TRBJ2-3
TGTGCCAGCAGCTTAGGGCTAGCGGGAGGCCGAGATACGCAGTATTTT
CASSLGLAGGRDTQYF
>-|TRBV6-1|TRBJ2-7
TGTGCCAGCAGTGAAGAGGGCGGGACAGACTTCTACGAGCAGTACTTC
CASSEEGGTDFYEQYF
>TRBD2|TRBV18|TRBJ2-7
TGTGCCAGCTCACTTTCCTCGGGGACTAGCGGTTCCTACGAGCAGTACTTC
CASSLSSGTSGSYEQYF
>-|TRBV7-8|TRBJ1-1
TGTGCCAGCAGCGAATACGTAGGACAGATGAACACTGAAGCTTTCTTT
CASSEYVGQMNTEAFF
>-|TRBV2|TRBJ2-7
TGTGCCTCGATATTACTAGACTACGAGCAGTACTTC
CASILLDYEQYF
>-|TRBV28|TRBJ2-3
TGTGCCAGCAGTCCCCCCAGCGGGTTAACAGATACGCAGTATTTT
CASSPPSGLTDTQYF
>-|TRBV9|TRBJ1-3
TGTGCCAGCAGCGTGACAGCACCCTCTGGAAACACCATATATTTT
CASSVTAPSGNTIYF
>TRBD1|TRBV4-1|TRBJ1-4
TGCGCCAGCAGTCAGACAGGGCCTGAAAAACTGTTTTTT
CASSQTGPEKLFF
>-|TRBV30|TRBJ2-3
TGTGCCTGTCACACCAAGGGGGCAGATACGCAGTATTTT
CACHTKGADTQYF
>-|TRBV18|TRBJ1-4
TGTGCCAGCTCACGATGGAGGGATAATGAAAAACTGTTTTTT
CASSRWRDNEKLFF
>TRBD1|TRBV27|TRBJ1-2
TGTGCCAGCAGTTGGGGGACAGGGGATGGCTACACCTTC
CASSWGTGDGYTF
>-|TRBV25-1|TRBJ2-2
TGTGCCAGCAGTGAAGGGTCAATAGGAGACGTCGACACCGGGGAGCTGTTTTTT
CASSEGSIGDVDTGELFF
>TRBD1|TRBV7-2|TRBJ1-4
TGTGCCAGCAGCTTAAAGCGGCAGGGGGCTCTCACTAATGAAAAACTGTTTTTT
CASSLKRQGALTNEKLFF
>TRBD1|TRBV7-2|TRBJ2-7
TGTGCCAGCAGCTTAGGGACAGGGGTTTACGAGCAGTACTTC
CASSLGTGVYEQYF
>-|TRBV6-1|TRBJ1-5
TGTGCCAGCAGTGAATCCCAGGGGAAATTTCAGCCCCAGCATTTT
CASSESQGKFQPQHF
>TRBD2|TRBV25-1|TRBJ2-5
TGTGCCAGCAGTGTCGGGGCGGGAGGGCCGGAGACCCAGTACTTC
CASSVGAGGPETQYF
>-|TRBV14|TRBJ1-2
TGTGCCAGCAGCAGAGGGCCAGGACGAGGAACAGCACTGAACTATGGCTACACCTTC
CASSRGPGRGTALNYGYTF
>-|TRBV18|TRBJ1-1
TGTGCCAGCTCACCAGGGACAACTACCGGGAACACTGAAGCTTTCTTT
CASSPGTTTGNTEAFF
>-|TRBV14|TRBJ1-6
TGTGCCAGCAGCCGAGGTATTCGGTCACCCCTCCACTTT
CASSRGIRSPLHF
>-|TRBV18|TRBJ2-3
TGTGCCAGCTCCCCGAGAAGCGAGAGCACAGATACGCAGTATTTT
CASSPRSESTDTQYF
>TRBD1|TRBV5-4|TRBJ2-2
TGTGCCAGCAGCTATTCAGGGGGCACCGGGGAGCTGTTTTTT
CASSYSGGTGELFF
>-|TRBV15|TRBJ1-2
TGTGCCACCAGGACAGAGTGGACAGCAAACTATGGCTACACCTTC
CATRTEWTANYGYTF
>-|TRBV6-5|TRBJ1-5
TGTGCCAGCAGTTCGCCCCCCGGGTGGCCCCAGCATTTT
CASSSPPGWPQHF
>-|TRBV29-1|TRBJ2-3
TGCAGCGCTCAGGGTCCAGATACGCAGTATTTT
CSAQGPDTQYF
>TRBD1|TRBV6-1|TRBJ1-6
TGTGCCAGCGGACAAACCGGGACAGGAGGTTCACCCCTCCACTTT
CASGQTGTGGSPLHF
>TRBD1|TRBV5-1|TRBJ2-5
TGCGCCAGCAGCTTGGCAAGGGGGCTAGGGGAGACCCAGTACTTC
CASSLARGLGETQYF
>-|TRBV28|TRBJ2-7
TGTGCCAGCAGTTTGGGCAGGGTGATTTCCTACGAGCAGTACTTC
CASSLGRVISYEQYF
>-|TRBV7-3|TRBJ1-1
TGTGCCAGCAGCTCCCACAAGGACACTGAAGATTTCTTT
CASSSHKDTEDFF
>-|TRBV27|TRBJ1-2
TGTGCCAGCAGTTCCGACAGGTCCTCCTATGGCTACACCTTC
CASSSDRSSYGYTF
>-|TRBV19|TRBJ1-5
TGTGCCAGTAGTATAGCCAGGGGTCCGTCTGGCAATCAGCCCCAGCATTTT
CASSIARGPSGNQPQHF
>TRBD1|TRBV7-9|TRBJ2-2
TGTGCCAGCAGCGACCGACCCAGGGACAGGGGTTTCCCCGGGGAGCTGTTTTTT
CASSDRPRDRGFPGELFF
>TRBD2|TRBV5-1|TRBJ2-7
TGCGCCAGCAGCCCCCTGAGGGGGACTAGCGAGGGGCTCGAGCAGTACTTC
CASSPLRGTSEGLEQYF
>-|TRBV30|TRBJ1-5
TGTGCCTGGAATAGGGGCGGTAGCAATCAGCCCCAGCATTTT
CAWNRGGSNQPQHF
>TRBD1|TRBV28|TRBJ1-2
TGTGCCAGCAGTCTCTATGGGCCCTCAGGGGGCTCTGGAGGCTACACCTTC
CASSLYGPSGGSGGYTF
>-|TRBV11-2|TRBJ2-5
TGTGCCAGCAGCCCGCGACAGATACAAGAGACCCAGTACTTC
CASSPRQIQETQYF
>TRBD2|TRBV10-1|TRBJ2-1
TGCGCCAGCAGAGACAGCGGGAGGGGGAATGAGCAGTTCTTC
CASRDSGRGNEQFF
>TRBD1|TRBV28|TRBJ1-5
TGTGCCAGCAGTCTCGGACAGGGGGTACAGCCCCAGCATTTT
CASSLGQGVQPQHF
>-|TRBV6-5|TRBJ2-1
TGTGCCAGCAGTGCGACAAGGAACAACAATGAGCAGTTCTTC
CASSATRNNNEQFF
>-|TRBV19|TRBJ1-6
TGTGCCAGTAGTATTCGGCATCTAGATTCACCCCTCCACTTT
CASSIRHLDSPLHF
>-|TRBV10-3|TRBJ2-5
TGTGCCATCAGTGATGAGAGATTAGAGACCCAGTACTTC
CAISDERLETQYF
>TRBD2|TRBV29-1|TRBJ2-1
TGCAGCGTTGGGGCCCGACTAGCCGACAATGAGCAGTTCTTC
CSVGARLADNEQFF
>-|TRBV29-1|TRBJ1-1
TGCAGCGTGCCTGTTCGGGGAGGAGCTTTCTTT
CSVPVRGGAFF
>TRBD1|TRBV27|TRBJ1-1
TGTGCCAGCAGTTACGCGGGACAGGGTTGGACTGAAGCTTTCTTT
CASSYAGQGWTEAFF
>-|TRBV7-3|TRBJ1-1
TGTGCCAGCAGCTTAAACCCAACCGGGGTGCAAACTGAAGCTTTCTTT
CASSLNPTGVQTEAFF
>-|TRBV4-3|TRBJ1-2
TGCGCCAGCAGCCAATCCCGGGATTCCTATGGCTACACCTTC
CASSQSRDSYGYTF
>-|TRBV5-6|TRBJ2-7
TGTGCCAGCAGCCAAGCCCAAATTTACGAGCAGTACTTC
CASSQAQIYEQYF
>-|TRBV4-1|TRBJ2-7
TGCGCCAGCAGTCACGTAGGGGGATACGAGCAGTACTTC
CASSHVGGYEQYF
>-|TRBV25-1|TRBJ2-1
TGTGCCAGCAGTGAAAGCCGCCAGGACAATGAGCAGTTCTTC
CASSESRQDNEQFF